This is a list of T cell receptor beta chains from one sample in a study of blood T cell repertoires in COVID-19. Method: immunoSEQ multiplex PCR; TCRdb's copy keeps in-frame clones and lacks some. The top ten clones hold 6.9% of a sample with roughly 70,000 clones, 80% to 95% of them seen once. The sequenced sample was peripheral blood. The source is a human donor in a cohort sampled during active COVID-19. Both conserved end residues are part of each CDR3.

V: TRBV15; length: 16; CDR3: CATSRDARGGANVLTF
V: TRBV11-2; length: 17; CDR3: CASSLEGTGYGNQPQHF
V: TRBV7-9; length: 16; CDR3: CASSRTLQDRAETQYF
V: TRBV3-1/TRBV3-2; length: 12; CDR3: CASSQAVEKLFF
V: TRBV10-2; length: 15; CDR3: CASTGTGGQWETQYF
V: TRBV12-5; length: 13; CDR3: CASALGVPNEQFF
V: TRBV9; length: 17; CDR3: CASSGSRDRGKYTEAFF
V: TRBV19; length: 15; CDR3: CASSSGTGVAGELFF
V: TRBV5-6; length: 16; CDR3: CASSLGPAGYTDTQYF
V: TRBV29-1; length: 18; CDR3: CSVSQGLPLLLSSYEQYF
V: TRBV2; length: 13; CDR3: CASSVQGQETQYF
V: TRBV3-1/TRBV3-2; length: 16; CDR3: CASTAGEFLLTDTQYF
V: TRBV24-1; length: 17; CDR3: CATHLRGSRRDVGELFF
V: TRBV28; length: 15; CDR3: CASSSEGATNEKLFF
V: TRBV25-1; length: 16; CDR3: CASSEYGGSAASGYTF
V: TRBV5-4; length: 18; CDR3: CASSLEGRLAGTQETQYF
V: TRBV5-5; length: 16; CDR3: CASSLEGPAGLLGYTF
V: TRBV12-3/TRBV12-4; length: 13; CDR3: CASSGGRGNTIYF
V: TRBV6-5; length: 11; CDR3: CASGQGYGYTF
V: TRBV29-1; length: 14; CDR3: CSVTTGTGGQPQHF
V: TRBV11-2; length: 15; CDR3: CASSPGSQAPKTQYF
V: TRBV5-1; length: 13; CDR3: CASSLQGSDEQYF
V: TRBV9; length: 15; CDR3: CASSAGDRSSYEQYF
V: TRBV7-8; length: 15; CDR3: CASSTGFSGANVLTF
V: TRBV2; length: 14; CDR3: CASSETRVSYEQYF
V: TRBV9; length: 15; CDR3: CASSVGWSSYNEQFF
V: TRBV12-3/TRBV12-4; length: 13; CDR3: CASSSDRVRTLHF
V: TRBV30; length: 17; CDR3: CAWSHIRTSGDPDTQYF
V: TRBV12-5; length: 13; CDR3: CASGPQGRSNAFF
V: TRBV2; length: 17; CDR3: CATITIGSEVGNEKLFF
V: TRBV3-1/TRBV3-2; length: 10; CDR3: CASSQDLGFF
V: TRBV20-1; length: 10; CDR3: CKPGNTEAFF
V: TRBV9; length: 17; CDR3: CASSVFSGGGSTGELFF
V: TRBV7-8; length: 16; CDR3: CASSWALAGGSYEQYF
V: TRBV5-1; length: 15; CDR3: CASSLVVTPESPLHF
V: TRBV5-1; length: 16; CDR3: CASSPTGTGGSGELFF
V: TRBV6-5; length: 16; CDR3: CASSYPRLAVHNEQFF
V: TRBV9; length: 16; CDR3: CASSAGTLRSGNTIYF
V: TRBV27; length: 12; CDR3: CASRSGRAEQYF
V: TRBV2; length: 15; CDR3: CASSVQGPGNQPQHF
V: TRBV7-2; length: 17; CDR3: CASSSSGVAPLATEAFF
V: TRBV9; length: 18; CDR3: CASSGLTSGASGANVLTF
V: TRBV7-2; length: 15; CDR3: CASSPMGQGSDTQYF
V: TRBV28; length: 16; CDR3: CASSPHPTAFNQPQHF
V: TRBV5-1; length: 15; CDR3: CASSLDGQSNQPQHF
V: TRBV25-1; length: 14; CDR3: CASRQTGSGNTIYF
V: TRBV6-5; length: 14; CDR3: CASSYSGGGSPLHF
V: TRBV4-3; length: 17; CDR3: CASSQEVGLAAYNEQFF
V: TRBV4-3; length: 19; CDR3: CASSQVPLFSGGADAFSFF
V: TRBV6-5; length: 13; CDR3: CASRRTGNYGYTF
V: TRBV6-5; length: 14; CDR3: CAMGASLPTDTQYF
V: TRBV6-5; length: 14; CDR3: CASSRVLGQGPEFF
V: TRBV9; length: 16; CDR3: CASSPRQGPTNEKLFF
V: TRBV27; length: 13; CDR3: CASSPTGSYEQYF
V: TRBV7-2; length: 15; CDR3: CASSLVAGGGREQFF
V: TRBV18; length: 15; CDR3: CASSPGWGAYNEQFF